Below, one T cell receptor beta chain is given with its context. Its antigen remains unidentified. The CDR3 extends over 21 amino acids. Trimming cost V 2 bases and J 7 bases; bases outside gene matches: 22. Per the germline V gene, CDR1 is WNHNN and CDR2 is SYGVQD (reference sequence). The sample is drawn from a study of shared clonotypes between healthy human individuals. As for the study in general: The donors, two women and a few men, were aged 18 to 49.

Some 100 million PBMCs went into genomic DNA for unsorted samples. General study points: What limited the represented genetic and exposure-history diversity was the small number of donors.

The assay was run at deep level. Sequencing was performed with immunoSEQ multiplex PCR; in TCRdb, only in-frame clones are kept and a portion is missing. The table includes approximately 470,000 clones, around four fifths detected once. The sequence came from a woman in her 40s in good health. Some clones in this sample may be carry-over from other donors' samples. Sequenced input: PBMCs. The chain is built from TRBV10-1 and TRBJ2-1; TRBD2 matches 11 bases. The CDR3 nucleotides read TGCGCCAGCAGTGAGCCCGGGGACGGCGGAATAGCGGGAGGGCCGGGGAATGAGCAGTTCTTC. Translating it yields CASSEPGDGGIAGGPGNEQFF.